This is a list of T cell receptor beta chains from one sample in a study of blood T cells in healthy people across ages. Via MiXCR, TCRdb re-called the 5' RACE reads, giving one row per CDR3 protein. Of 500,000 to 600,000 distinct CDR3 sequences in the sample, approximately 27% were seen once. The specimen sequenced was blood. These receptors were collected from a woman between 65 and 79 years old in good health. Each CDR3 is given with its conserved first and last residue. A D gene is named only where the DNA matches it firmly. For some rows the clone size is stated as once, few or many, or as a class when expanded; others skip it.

CDR3 protein: CASTPRRNTEAFF
CDR3 DNA: TGTGCCAGCACGCCTCGGAGGAACACTGAAGCTTTCTTT
J gene: TRBJ1-1
clone size: .
D gene: .
V gene: TRBV6-6

CDR3 protein: CSARDRDRGDYGYTF
CDR3 DNA: TGCAGTGCTAGAGATCGGGACAGGGGGGACTATGGCTACACCTTC
J gene: TRBJ1-2
clone size: few
D gene: TRBD1
V gene: TRBV20-1

CDR3 protein: CASSRRQGQRGYNEQFF
CDR3 DNA: TGTGCCAGCAGCCGCCGACAGGGGCAGAGGGGGTACAATGAGCAGTTCTTC
J gene: TRBJ2-1
clone size: .
D gene: TRBD1
V gene: TRBV27

CDR3 protein: CASSFGQDNEQFF
CDR3 DNA: TGTGCCAGCAGCTTCGGCCAAGACAATGAGCAGTTCTTC
J gene: TRBJ2-1
clone size: few
D gene: .
V gene: TRBV7-3

CDR3 protein: CASSSRGSSGTQETQYF
CDR3 DNA: TGTGCCAGCAGTTCCCGAGGAAGTAGCGGGACCCAAGAGACCCAGTACTTC
J gene: TRBJ2-5
clone size: .
D gene: TRBD2
V gene: TRBV27

CDR3 protein: CASRSNRAGTEAFF
CDR3 DNA: TGTGCCAGCAGGAGTAACAGGGCGGGCACTGAAGCTTTCTTT
J gene: TRBJ1-1
clone size: .
D gene: .
V gene: TRBV12-3/TRBV12-4

CDR3 protein: CSVRDANSYNEQFF
CDR3 DNA: TGCAGCGTTCGGGACGCGAACTCCTACAATGAGCAGTTCTTC
J gene: TRBJ2-1
clone size: .
D gene: .
V gene: TRBV29-1

CDR3 protein: CASSFNRGGRETQYF
CDR3 DNA: TGTGCCAGCAGCTTTAATAGGGGTGGTCGAGAGACCCAGTACTTC
J gene: TRBJ2-5
clone size: few
D gene: .
V gene: TRBV11-1

CDR3 protein: CASSLRRTGRLTYEQYF
CDR3 DNA: TGTGCCAGCAGTTTAAGAAGGACAGGGCGACTCACCTACGAGCAGTACTTC
J gene: TRBJ2-7
clone size: .
D gene: TRBD1
V gene: TRBV27

CDR3 protein: CSVEASQETQYF
CDR3 DNA: TGCAGCGTTGAAGCTTCCCAAGAGACCCAGTACTTC
J gene: TRBJ2-5
clone size: .
D gene: .
V gene: TRBV29-1

CDR3 protein: CSATSKEASGGSTDTQYF
CDR3 DNA: TGCAGTGCTACATCAAAAGAGGCTAGCGGGGGGTCCACAGATACGCAGTATTTT
J gene: TRBJ2-3
clone size: few
D gene: TRBD2
V gene: TRBV20-1

CDR3 protein: CSVGVGGENYGYTF
CDR3 DNA: TGCAGCGTTGGCGTCGGGGGCGAGAACTATGGCTACACCTTC
J gene: TRBJ1-2
clone size: .
D gene: .
V gene: TRBV29-1

CDR3 protein: CASSLDLSANEQFF
CDR3 DNA: TGTGCCAGCAGCTTAGATTTATCAGCGAATGAGCAGTTCTTC
J gene: TRBJ2-1
clone size: .
D gene: .
V gene: TRBV11-2

CDR3 protein: CSARATGVGNIQYF
CDR3 DNA: TGCAGTGCTAGAGCGACAGGTGTCGGGAACATTCAGTACTTC
J gene: TRBJ2-4
clone size: .
D gene: .
V gene: TRBV20-1

CDR3 protein: CASSQRFTDTQYF
CDR3 DNA: TGCGCCAGCAGCCAACGATTCACAGATACGCAGTATTTT
J gene: TRBJ2-3
clone size: .
D gene: .
V gene: TRBV4-3

CDR3 protein: CASSLVREMNTEAFF
CDR3 DNA: TGTGCCAGCAGCTTAGTTAGGGAGATGAACACTGAAGCTTTCTTT
J gene: TRBJ1-1
clone size: .
D gene: .
V gene: TRBV7-9

CDR3 protein: CASARNSGPELGETQYF
CDR3 DNA: TGCGCCAGCGCAAGGAATAGCGGCCCAGAACTTGGAGAGACCCAGTACTTC
J gene: TRBJ2-5
clone size: many
D gene: .
V gene: TRBV5-1

CDR3 protein: CASSLRFGRTIYGYTF
CDR3 DNA: TGTGCCAGCAGCTTAAGGTTTGGAAGGACTATCTATGGCTACACCTTC
J gene: TRBJ1-2
clone size: few
D gene: .
V gene: TRBV7-2

CDR3 protein: CASNLDISNYGYTF
CDR3 DNA: TGTGCCAGCAACTTGGACATTTCTAACTATGGCTACACCTTC
J gene: TRBJ1-2
clone size: .
D gene: .
V gene: TRBV7-2

CDR3 protein: CASSLQNYGYTF
CDR3 DNA: TGCGCCAGCAGCTTACAGAACTATGGCTACACCTTC
J gene: TRBJ1-2
clone size: many
D gene: .
V gene: TRBV5-1

CDR3 protein: CSVEETPRLAKNIQYF
CDR3 DNA: TGCAGCGTTGAAGAAACACCTCGTTTAGCCAAAAACATTCAGTACTTC
J gene: TRBJ2-4
clone size: .
D gene: .
V gene: TRBV29-1

CDR3 protein: CSAVTREETQYF
CDR3 DNA: TGCAGTGCGGTCACTAGAGAAGAGACCCAGTACTTC
J gene: TRBJ2-5
clone size: few
D gene: .
V gene: TRBV20-1

CDR3 protein: CASSRGQAIGVNEKLFF
CDR3 DNA: TGTGCCAGCAGCCGGGGACAGGCCATTGGTGTTAATGAAAAACTGTTTTTT
J gene: TRBJ1-4
clone size: few
D gene: TRBD1
V gene: TRBV7-9

CDR3 protein: CSVGQARNSPLHF
CDR3 DNA: TGCAGCGTGGGACAGGCCCGTAATTCACCCCTCCACTTT
J gene: TRBJ1-6
clone size: .
D gene: TRBD1
V gene: TRBV29-1

CDR3 protein: CASSKHRGDNEQYF
CDR3 DNA: TGTGCCAGCAGCAAACACAGGGGAGACAACGAGCAGTACTTC
J gene: TRBJ2-7
clone size: .
D gene: .
V gene: TRBV21-1

CDR3 protein: CASSQEIKGAYNEQFF
CDR3 DNA: TGCGCCAGCAGCCAAGAAATTAAGGGGGCCTACAATGAGCAGTTCTTC
J gene: TRBJ2-1
clone size: .
D gene: .
V gene: TRBV4-3

CDR3 protein: CSVVWLIQETQYF
CDR3 DNA: TGCAGCGTTGTTTGGCTCATACAAGAGACCCAGTACTTC
J gene: TRBJ2-5
clone size: few
D gene: .
V gene: TRBV29-1

CDR3 protein: CAISESYSNTEAFF
CDR3 DNA: TGTGCCATCAGTGAGTCGTACTCGAACACTGAAGCTTTCTTT
J gene: TRBJ1-1
clone size: .
D gene: .
V gene: TRBV10-3

CDR3 protein: CSAPGQKNIQYF
CDR3 DNA: TGCAGTGCTCCGGGACAGAAAAACATTCAGTACTTC
J gene: TRBJ2-4
clone size: few
D gene: TRBD1
V gene: TRBV20-1

CDR3 protein: CASIPTSPGGTDTQYF
CDR3 DNA: TGTGCCAGCATCCCTACTAGCCCGGGGGGGACAGATACGCAGTATTTT
J gene: TRBJ2-3
clone size: .
D gene: TRBD2
V gene: TRBV2

CDR3 protein: CASSSGQLTTNEKLSF
CDR3 DNA: TGTGCCAGCAGTTCCGGACAACTAACAACTAATGAAAAACTGTCTTTT
J gene: TRBJ1-4
clone size: .
D gene: .
V gene: TRBV2

CDR3 protein: CASSPRQRGTSGNEQFF
CDR3 DNA: TGTGCCAGCAGCCCTCGGCAACGGGGGACTTCCGGCAATGAGCAGTTCTTC
J gene: TRBJ2-1
clone size: .
D gene: .
V gene: TRBV7-6

CDR3 protein: CASSPQGLGTEAFF
CDR3 DNA: TGTGCCAGCTCACCACAGGGATTGGGAACTGAAGCTTTCTTT
J gene: TRBJ1-1
clone size: few
D gene: .
V gene: TRBV18

CDR3 protein: CATSDFRTNNEQFF
CDR3 DNA: TGTGCCACCAGTGATTTCAGGACTAACAATGAGCAGTTCTTC
J gene: TRBJ2-1
clone size: .
D gene: .
V gene: TRBV24-1

CDR3 protein: CASSQGVAGGFFEQFF
CDR3 DNA: TGTGCCAGCAGCCAAGGGGTGGCAGGGGGCTTTTTCGAGCAGTTCTTC
J gene: TRBJ2-1
clone size: few
D gene: TRBD1
V gene: TRBV4-2

CDR3 protein: CASSEIQAQETQYF
CDR3 DNA: TGTGCCAGCAGTGAAATCCAGGCACAAGAGACCCAGTACTTC
J gene: TRBJ2-5
clone size: .
D gene: .
V gene: TRBV2

CDR3 protein: CASSSDPAKGYTF
CDR3 DNA: TGTGCCAGCAGCTCTGACCCCGCCAAAGGGTACACCTTC
J gene: TRBJ1-2
clone size: few
D gene: .
V gene: TRBV7-3

CDR3 protein: CASSVAGDRSETQYF
CDR3 DNA: TGTGCCAGCAGCGTAGCGGGGGACAGAAGCGAGACCCAGTACTTC
J gene: TRBJ2-5
clone size: .
D gene: .
V gene: TRBV9